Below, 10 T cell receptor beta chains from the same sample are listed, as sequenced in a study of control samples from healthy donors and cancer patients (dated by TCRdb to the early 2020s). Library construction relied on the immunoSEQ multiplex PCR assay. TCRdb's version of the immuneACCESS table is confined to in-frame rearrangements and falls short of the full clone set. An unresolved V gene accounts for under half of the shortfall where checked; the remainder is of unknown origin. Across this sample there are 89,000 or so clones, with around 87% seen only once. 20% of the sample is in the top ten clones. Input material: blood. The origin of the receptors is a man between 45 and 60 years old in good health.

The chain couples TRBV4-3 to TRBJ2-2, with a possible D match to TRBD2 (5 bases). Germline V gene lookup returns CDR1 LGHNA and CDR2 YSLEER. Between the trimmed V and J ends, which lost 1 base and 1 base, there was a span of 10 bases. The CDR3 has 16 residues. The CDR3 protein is CASSQGISVNTGELFF. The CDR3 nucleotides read TGCGCCAGCAGCCAAGGGATTAGCGTGAACACCGGGGAGCTGTTTTTT.

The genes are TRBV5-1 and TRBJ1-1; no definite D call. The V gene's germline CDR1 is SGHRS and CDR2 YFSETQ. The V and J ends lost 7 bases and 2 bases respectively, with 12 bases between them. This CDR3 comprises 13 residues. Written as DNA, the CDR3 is TGCGCCAGCCGCCCGGGTTCCAACACTGAAGCTTTCTTT. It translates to CASRPGSNTEAFF.

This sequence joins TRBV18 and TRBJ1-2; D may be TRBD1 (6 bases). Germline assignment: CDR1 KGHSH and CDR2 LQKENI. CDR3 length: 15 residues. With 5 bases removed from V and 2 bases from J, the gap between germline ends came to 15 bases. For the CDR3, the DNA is TGTGCCAGCTCAGCGAGGACAGCTGAAAACTATGGCTACACCTTC. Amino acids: CASSARTAENYGYTF.

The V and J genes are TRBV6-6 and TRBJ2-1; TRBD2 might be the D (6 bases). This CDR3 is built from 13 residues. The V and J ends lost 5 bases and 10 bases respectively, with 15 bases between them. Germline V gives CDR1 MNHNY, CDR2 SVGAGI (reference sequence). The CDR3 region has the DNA TGTGCCAGCAGTCGACCTAGCGACGCCGAGCAGTTCTTC. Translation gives CASSRPSDAEQFF.

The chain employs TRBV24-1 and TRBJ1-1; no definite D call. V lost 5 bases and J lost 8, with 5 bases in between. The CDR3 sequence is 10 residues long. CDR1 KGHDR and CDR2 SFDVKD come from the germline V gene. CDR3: CATSGKEAFF. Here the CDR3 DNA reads TGTGCCACCAGTGGAAAAGAAGCTTTCTTT.

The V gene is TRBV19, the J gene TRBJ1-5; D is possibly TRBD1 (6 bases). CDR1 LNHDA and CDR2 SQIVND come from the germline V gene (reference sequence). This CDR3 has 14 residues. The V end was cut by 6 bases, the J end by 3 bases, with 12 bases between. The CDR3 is CASSRGGNNQPQHF. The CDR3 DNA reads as TGTGCCAGTAGCCGAGGGGGAAACAATCAGCCCCAGCATTTT.

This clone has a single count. The CDR3 sequence: CASSQDEIYGDSPLHF. The DNA for the CDR3 is TGCGCCAGCAGCCAAGATGAGATCTACGGGGATTCACCCCTCCACTTT. This sequence joins TRBV4-1 and TRBJ1-6; D uncertain. The V end was cut by 0 bases, the J end by 8 bases, with 14 bases between. The CDR3 contains 16 residues. CDR1 and CDR2 (germline): MGHRA, YSYEKL.

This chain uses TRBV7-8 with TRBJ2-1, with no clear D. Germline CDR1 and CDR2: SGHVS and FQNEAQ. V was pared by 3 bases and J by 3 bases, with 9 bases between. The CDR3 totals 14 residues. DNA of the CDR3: TGTGCCAGCAGCTTTGACCTGGTCTACAATGAGCAGTTCTTC. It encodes CASSFDLVYNEQFF.

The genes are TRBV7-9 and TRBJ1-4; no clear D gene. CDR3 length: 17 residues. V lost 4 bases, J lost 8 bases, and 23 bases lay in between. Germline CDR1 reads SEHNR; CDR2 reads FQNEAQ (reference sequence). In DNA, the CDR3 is TGTGCCAGCAGCTCTCGGGGTGCGGGGAGCACGAGGGAAAAACTGTTTTTT. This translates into CASSSRGAGSTREKLFF.

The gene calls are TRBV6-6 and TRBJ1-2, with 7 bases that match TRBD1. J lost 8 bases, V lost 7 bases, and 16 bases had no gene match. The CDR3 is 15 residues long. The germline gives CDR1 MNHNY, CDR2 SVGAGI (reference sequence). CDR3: CASTPPDRPLLGYTF. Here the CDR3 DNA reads TGTGCCAGCACCCCCCCGGACAGGCCTTTATTGGGCTACACCTTC.